The T cell receptor beta chain described here comes from a study of read filtering for tumor transcriptome and immune sequencing. For the study at large: Transcriptome libraries were built from DNase-treated RNA. Study findings and constraints: Without single-read clonotypes, shared clonotype proportions correlated more between IR-seq and RNA-seq.

After removal of 5 bases from V and 2 bases from J, the junction contained 6 bases not matched to a gene. The CDR3 spans 15 residues. This library used about 360 ng RNA and molecular barcoded adaptors spanning alpha/delta and beta/gamma chains. TCRdb ran MiXCR on the reads and lists one entry per CDR3 protein. The repertoire holds about 57,000 distinct CDR3 sequences, with 20% to 25% as singletons. This clonotype has ten or more counts. The antigen is undetermined. The clonotype comes from a donor aged 40 or over with multiple myeloma. This chain uses TRBV12-3 or TRBV12-4 with TRBJ1-5, with 7 bases aligning to TRBD1. The sample was a population of CD138-negative cells sorted from bone marrow. This CDR3 reads CASSPTGTGNQPQHF. For the CDR3, the DNA is TGTGCCAGCAGTCCGACAGGGACGGGCAATCAGCCCCAGCATTTT.